A single sample gave rise to the 9 T cell receptor beta chains below, sequenced in a study of T cell responses to AZD1222 COVID-19 vaccine. TCRdb keeps only in-frame clones here, not all; method: immunoSEQ multiplex PCR. Among 78,000 or so clones, about 87% were seen once, and the ten largest hold 15% to 20%. The sequences come from peripheral blood, collected on day 0 of AZD1222 vaccination. Receptors were obtained from an adult in good health.

The V and J genes are TRBV9 and TRBJ2-3; possible D gene TRBD1, 6 bases. The germline gives CDR1 SGDLS, CDR2 YYNGEE. V lost 4 bases, J lost 3 bases, and 15 bases lay in between. The CDR3 has 15 residues. The CDR3 region is CASSPRVGTTDTQYF. Written as DNA, the CDR3 is TGTGCCAGCAGCCCGCGAGTAGGGACAACAGATACGCAGTATTTT.

The rearrangement joins TRBV6-2 or TRBV6-3 to TRBJ2-3, with D perhaps being TRBD1 or TRBD2 (6 bases each). The CDR3 length is 15 residues. Germline V gene data show CDR1 as MNHEY and CDR2 as SVGEGT. V was clipped by 0 bases and J by 4 bases, with 11 bases between them. The CDR3 loop is CASSYSMGGADTQYF. CDR3 coding DNA: TGTGCCAGCAGTTACTCGATGGGGGGCGCAGATACGCAGTATTTT.

This clone was seen just once. The J gene is TRBJ1-5, the V gene TRBV6-1; D is perhaps TRBD1 (5 bases). Trimming removed 4 bases from V and 2 bases from J, with 15 bases in between. CDR3 length: 16 residues. The germline V gene encodes CDR1 MNHNS and CDR2 SASEGT. DNA for the CDR3: TGTGCCAGCAGTGTCAGCCCGGGGGATGGCAATCAGCCCCAGCATTTT. This translates into CASSVSPGDGNQPQHF.

The rearrangement links TRBV6-1 to TRBJ2-1, with 9 nucleotides matching TRBD1. Losses at the gene ends were 1 base for V and 3 bases for J; bases not matched to a gene: 1. The CDR3 contains 15 residues. Germline CDR1 and CDR2: MNHNS and SASEGT. CDR3 region: CASSEEGQGYNEQFF. The CDR3 region has the DNA TGTGCCAGCAGTGAAGAGGGACAGGGCTACAATGAGCAGTTCTTC.

J is TRBJ2-7 and V is TRBV30, with TRBD2 matching over 11 bases. The CDR3 contains 13 residues. V lost 1 base to trimming and J lost 4 bases; unmatched junction nucleotides: 0. CDR1 and CDR2 from the germline V gene are GTSNPN and SVGIG (reference sequence). The CDR3 protein is CAWSGLAGYEQYF. The DNA of the CDR3 is TGTGCCTGGAGTGGACTAGCGGGGTACGAGCAGTACTTC.

This clone was found once. V is TRBV7-9 and J is TRBJ2-7; D assignment may be TRBD1 or TRBD2 (5 bases each). V was pared by 4 bases and J by 4 bases, with 11 bases between. The germline V gene has CDR1 SEHNR and CDR2 FQNEAQ (reference sequence). The CDR3 is made up of 13 amino acids. CDR3 region: CASSSRDRYEQYF. The CDR3 DNA follows: TGTGCCAGCAGCTCCAGGGACCGGTACGAGCAGTACTTC.

The chain employs TRBV6-2 or TRBV6-3 and TRBJ2-1; D may be TRBD1 (6 bases). Looked up from germline, CDR1 is MNHEY and CDR2 is SVGEGT. The CDR3 is made up of 16 amino acids. Deletions cut 2 bases from V and 0 bases from J, with 11 bases between. As DNA, the CDR3 is TGTGCCAGCAGTTACGAGGACAGAGGCTCCTACAATGAGCAGTTCTTC. It yields the protein CASSYEDRGSYNEQFF.

The chain employs TRBV5-4 and TRBJ2-1; 8 nucleotides match TRBD2. This CDR3 contains 14 residues. Trimming cost V 7 bases and J 2 bases; bases outside gene matches: 5. In germline, CDR1 is SGHNT, CDR2 YYREEE (reference sequence). This CDR3 is CASSAGEPYNEQFF. CDR3 bases: TGTGCCAGCTCAGCGGGAGAGCCCTACAATGAGCAGTTCTTC.

V and J are TRBV3-1 (or the pseudogene TRBV3-2) and TRBJ2-7; perhaps TRBD1 as D (7 bases). CDR1 and CDR2 (germline): LGHDT, YNNKEL (reference sequence). Trimming removed 6 bases from V and 2 bases from J, with 17 bases in between. This CDR3 has 15 residues. The CDR3 protein is CASSHSGQRAYEQYF. The CDR3 DNA is TGTGCCAGCAGTCATTCGGGACAGCGGGCCTACGAGCAGTACTTC.